These T cell receptor beta chains were read from a single sample in a study of blood T cell repertoires in COVID-19. Libraries were prepared by immunoSEQ multiplex PCR; TCRdb keeps only in-frame clonotypes and omits some of them. The top ten hold roughly 10% of the sample, which has 150,000 to 200,000 clones, about four fifths seen once. The sample comprised PBMCs or T cells enriched from blood (not recorded which). All receptors come from a man between 40 and 49 years old who had recovered from COVID-19. Both conserved end residues are trimmed from each CDR3.

V | CDR3
TRBV9 | ASSALGDRYNEQF
TRBV6-5 | ASSQTPMVRYEQY
TRBV10-1 | ASTPPQGHNEKLF
TRBV7-2 | ASRGGWTGSGNTIY
TRBV5-1 | ASQGGHPSTEAF
TRBV13 | ASSLGQGYEQY
TRBV18 | ASSLPDQPQH
TRBV18 | ASSRQANEKLF
TRBV4-1 | ASSQATPRGNQPQH
TRBV6-5 | ASSYSGLAANEQF
TRBV7-9 | ASSPKSLAGGETQY
TRBV5-1 | ASSFQGQGTEAF
TRBV7-2 | ASSSTGSGNTIY
TRBV11-2 | ASSLVSGVGEQY
TRBV4-1 | ASSPLGQGHEAF
TRBV7-8 | ASSLWGESNQPQH
TRBV6-5 | ASGKQGMNTEAF
TRBV5-4 | ASSPGTGGAYGYT
TRBV19 | ASSQGQGYTGELF
TRBV10-1 | ASSPGGDYGYT
TRBV7-9 | ASSPTAYSGNTIY
TRBV28 | ASTPGGGAYEQY
TRBV5-1 | ASSLVSGVSSDTQY
TRBV5-1 | ASSLGAGVNYGYT
TRBV19 | ASNSPGRRGGETQY
TRBV5-1 | ASSLRTSSPDTQY
TRBV4-3 | ASSQVPGLNLYNEQF
TRBV30 | AWSARDRTGFLSPLH
TRBV4-1 | ASSVRTTGTDTQY
TRBV24-1 | ATSDLGRPPDRGPDQPQH
TRBV7-9 | ASSPWLQVAGNYGYT
TRBV5-5 | ASSLATGLYGYT
TRBV5-1 | ASTTWGDLLTDTQY
TRBV10-3 | AIRPEGVDTQY
TRBV6-6 | ASNIAGEQF
TRBV10-2 | ASSESRGKYGYT